Below are 27 T cell receptor beta chains sequenced from a single sample in a study of cytomegalovirus exposure and HLA in healthy donors. The PCR was carried out with 60 Vbeta primers and 13 Jbeta primers. Profiling relied on immunoSEQ multiplex PCR, and the TCRdb table lists in-frame clones only, not all of them. Here the sample spans approximately 190,000 clones, roughly 90% being singletons. What was sequenced was PBMCs. The receptor set was obtained from a boy between 2 and 10 years old in good health and CMV-seronegative.

This chain uses TRBV7-3 with TRBJ2-3; 8 nucleotides line up with TRBD2. V shed 4 bases and J 5 bases; nucleotides not matched to a gene: 11. This CDR3 is 16 amino acids long. Looked up from germline, CDR1 is SGHTA and CDR2 is FQGTGA. CDR3 sequence: CASSSFHAGGKDTQYF. The CDR3 DNA reads TGTGCCAGCAGCTCCTTCCATGCGGGGGGAAAAGATACGCAGTATTTT.

The chain links TRBV11-1 to TRBJ2-7, with D maybe TRBD1 (6 bases). Looked up from germline, CDR1 is SGHAT and CDR2 is FQDESV (reference sequence). The CDR3 is 13 residues long. Trimming pared 3 bases from V and 1 base from J, leaving 7 bases between. The CDR3 spells CASSFTGSYEQYF. For the CDR3, the DNA is TGTGCCAGCAGCTTCACAGGGTCCTACGAGCAGTACTTC.

The chain employs TRBV9 and TRBJ1-4; the D is unclear. In germline, CDR1 is SGDLS, CDR2 YYNGEE. Deletions cut 3 bases from V and 5 bases from J, with 14 bases between. This CDR3 contains 15 residues. The CDR3 nucleotides read TGTGCCAGCAGCGAAAGCGGGCAGCCGAATGAAAAACTGTTTTTT. Amino acids: CASSESGQPNEKLFF.

The chain recombines TRBV15 with TRBJ2-7; weak D call: TRBD2 (5 bases). The CDR3 contains 14 residues. Trimming removed 0 bases from V and 12 bases from J, with 18 bases in between. CDR1 is LNHNV and CDR2 is YYDKDF in the germline V gene (reference sequence). CDR3 coding DNA: TGTGCCACCAGCAGAGATGGGGTGCCCTACGAGGGGTACTTC. Amino acid sequence: CATSRDGVPYEGYF.

The chain recombines TRBV11-2 with TRBJ1-1; D is unresolved. V lost 3 bases and J 1 base, leaving 6 bases between the germline ends. Germline V lookup: CDR1 SGHAT, CDR2 FQNNGV. This CDR3 comprises 13 residues. In DNA form, the CDR3 reads TGTGCCAGCAGCTTCGGGAGGAACACTGAAGCTTTCTTT. It translates to CASSFGRNTEAFF. Full variable domain (outside the CDR3, taken from reference TRBV11-2 and TRBJ1-1): EAGVAQSPRYKIIEKRQSVAFWCNPISGHATLYWYQQILGQGPKLLIQFQNNGVVDDSQLPKDRFSAERLKGVDSTLKIQPAKLEDSAVYLCASSFGRNTEAFFGQGTRLTVV.

The genes are TRBV5-4 and TRBJ2-5; 10 nucleotides agree with TRBD2. V dropped 1 base and J dropped 4; count of bases not matched to a gene: 10. The CDR3 has 17 residues. Germline V gene lookup returns CDR1 SGHNT and CDR2 YYREEE (reference sequence). The CDR3 nucleotides read TGTGCCAGCAGCTTGTGGTCAGCGGGAGGGCCCGGAGAGACCCAGTACTTC. Encoded protein: CASSLWSAGGPGETQYF.

A single count supports this clone. This chain uses TRBV9 with TRBJ2-3; D possibly corresponds to TRBD2 (6 bases). V was trimmed by 2 bases and J by 1 base, leaving 8 bases between them. Germline CDR1 and CDR2: SGDLS and YYNGEE. CDR3 length equals 14 residues. The chain's CDR3 is CASSVASGTDTQYF. The CDR3 DNA reads TGTGCCAGCAGCGTGGCTAGCGGCACAGATACGCAGTATTTT. Complete variable domain (other parts from reference TRBV9 and TRBJ2-3): DSGVTQTPKHLITATGQRVTLRCSPRSGDLSVYWYQQSLDQGLQFLIQYYNGEERAKGNILERFSAQQFPDLHSELNLSSLELGDSALYFCASSVASGTDTQYFGPGTRLTVL.

This sequence joins TRBV15 and TRBJ2-1; no definite D call. The CDR3 length is 14 residues. V was trimmed by 0 bases and J by 4 bases, leaving 7 bases between them. From germline, CDR1 is LNHNV and CDR2 YYDKDF (reference sequence). This chain's CDR3 is CATSRDSPYNEQFF. The CDR3 DNA follows: TGTGCCACCAGCAGAGATAGTCCATACAATGAGCAGTTCTTC.

The rearrangement joins TRBV28 to TRBJ1-4; 9 positions match TRBD1. After removal of 3 bases from V and 13 bases from J, the junction contained 24 bases not matched to a gene. Germline V gene lookup returns CDR1 MDHEN and CDR2 SYDVKM. The CDR3 length is 19 residues. The CDR3 bases are TGTGCCAGCAGTTTCTTGGGGACAGGGTCCATAGGCGCGGGCTACGGACTGTTTTTT. This translates into CASSFLGTGSIGAGYGLFF.

The sample holds a few counts of this clone. CDR3 sequence reads: CAISDGGAQETQYF. In nucleotides, the CDR3 is TGTGCCATCAGTGATGGGGGCGCCCAAGAGACCCAGTACTTC. The chain uses TRBV10-3 and TRBJ2-5; TRBD1 is a possible D gene (6 bases). CDR3 length: 14 residues. The V gene lost 3 bases and the J gene lost 1 base, with 9 bases spanning the gap. CDR1 and CDR2 from the germline V gene are ENHRY and SYGVKD.

The chain carries TRBV5-4 and TRBJ2-1; 7 nucleotides agree with TRBD2. V lost 0 bases to trimming and J lost 4 bases; unmatched junction nucleotides: 4. This CDR3 contains 15 residues. CDR1 and CDR2 from the germline V gene are SGHNT and YYREEE (reference sequence). CDR3 DNA: TGTGCCAGCAGCTTGGGTACTAGCGTTTACAATGAGCAGTTCTTC. It translates to CASSLGTSVYNEQFF.

The J gene is TRBJ2-5, the V gene TRBV7-3; the D gene is possibly TRBD2 (7 bases). The V gene lost 5 bases and the J gene lost 1 base, with 11 bases spanning the gap. The CDR3 totals 14 residues. CDR1 and CDR2 from the germline V gene are SGHTA and FQGTGA. CDR3 bases: TGTGCCAGCAGCCCTCGGGGGGCCCAAGAGACCCAGTACTTC. This encodes CASSPRGAQETQYF.

In this sample, this clone turned up a few times. V and J are TRBV5-1 and TRBJ2-2; TRBD1 might be the D (6 bases). Looked up from germline, CDR1 is SGHRS and CDR2 is YFSETQ. The CDR3 loop spans 15 amino acids. V was pared by 4 bases and J by 1 base, with 11 bases between. CDR3 in amino acids: CASSTMTGNTGELFF. CDR3 coding DNA: TGCGCCAGCAGCACGATGACAGGGAACACCGGGGAGCTGTTTTTT.

This chain uses TRBV13 with TRBJ2-1; TRBD2 matches at 10 bases. Unmatched junction bases numbered 7, after V lost 1 base and J lost 7 bases. The germline CDR1 and CDR2 sequences are PRHDT and FYEKMQ (reference sequence). The CDR3 covers 16 residues. The CDR3 here is CASSLAVASGRNEQFF. The CDR3 DNA reads TGTGCCAGCAGCTTAGCCGTGGCTAGCGGGAGAAATGAGCAGTTCTTC. Together with reference TRBV13 and TRBJ2-1, the CDR3 gives the full variable domain: AAGVIQSPRHLIKEKRETATLKCYPIPRHDTVYWYQQGPGQDPQFLISFYEKMQSDKGSIPDRFSAQQFSDYHSELNMSSLELGDSALYFCASSLAVASGRNEQFFGPGTRLTVL.

The DNA for the CDR3 is TGTGCCAGCAGTCCCGGGACTAGCGGTTTTACAGATACGCAGTATTTT. It encodes CASSPGTSGFTDTQYF. J is TRBJ2-3 and V is TRBV28, with 11 positions matching TRBD2. The germline V gene has CDR1 MDHEN and CDR2 SYDVKM. Trimming at V came to 5 bases and at J to 3 bases, leaving 7 bases not matched to a gene. The CDR3 has 16 amino acids.

In its sample, this clone was seen a few times. The genes are TRBV6-6 and TRBJ1-1; D is uncertain. The V end was cut by 6 bases, the J end by 5 bases, with 13 bases between. The germline CDR1 and CDR2 sequences are MNHNY and SVGAGI (reference sequence). The CDR3 covers 13 residues. The CDR3: CASSSWPGTEAFF. The CDR3 DNA reads as TGTGCCAGCAGCTCCTGGCCGGGGACTGAAGCTTTCTTT.

This rearrangement joins TRBV6-1 to TRBJ2-7; D might be TRBD2 (5 bases). The ends were cut back, 8 bases at V and 3 bases at J, with 17 bases in the middle. The CDR3 has 14 residues. Germline lookup yields CDR1 MNHNS and CDR2 SASEGT. The CDR3 DNA sequence: TGTGCCAGCGGAACCCGAGGGTGGGTCTACGAGCAGTACTTC. Protein sequence: CASGTRGWVYEQYF.

This clone has a handful of counts. V gene TRBV7-9 combines with J gene TRBJ1-2; D is unclear. Germline values: CDR1 SEHNR, CDR2 FQNEAQ (reference sequence). Deletions cut 2 bases from V and 10 bases from J, with 8 bases between. This CDR3 is 11 amino acids long. The CDR3 spells CASSLTGNYTF. The CDR3 coding sequence is TGTGCCAGCAGCTTAACGGGGAACTACACCTTC. Full variable domain (outside the CDR3, taken from reference TRBV7-9 and TRBJ1-2): DTGVSQNPRHKITKRGQNVTFRCDPISEHNRLYWYRQTLGQGPEFLTYFQNEAQLEKSRLLSDRFSAERPKGSFSTLEIQRTEQGDSAMYLCASSLTGNYTFGSGTRLTVV.

J is TRBJ1-5 and V is TRBV18; D is ambiguous. The length of the CDR3 is 14 residues. Looked up from germline, CDR1 is KGHSH and CDR2 is LQKENI. V was trimmed by 4 bases and J by 0 bases, leaving 7 bases between them. The CDR3 spells CASSRQYSNQPQHF. The DNA of the CDR3 is TGTGCCAGCTCACGCCAGTATAGCAATCAGCCCCAGCATTTT.

This clone turned up a few times. V usage is TRBV29-1 and J usage is TRBJ1-1, with a weak D call TRBD1 (6 bases). Germline CDR1 is SQVTM and CDR2 is ANQGSEA. This CDR3 spans 12 amino acids. The ends were cut back, 2 bases at V and 9 bases at J, with 13 bases in the middle. As DNA, the CDR3 is TGCAGCGTTGAAATGGCAGGGGCCCAAGCTTTCTTT. Protein: CSVEMAGAQAFF.

CDR3: CASTPVGLRYQETQYF. In DNA form, the CDR3 reads TGTGCCAGCACCCCCGTGGGACTCCGGTACCAAGAGACCCAGTACTTC. This chain links TRBV5-6 with TRBJ2-5, with D tentatively TRBD2 (6 bases). Germline CDR1 is SGHDT and CDR2 is YYEEEE. V lost 6 bases to trimming and J lost 0 bases, with 18 bases between them. The CDR3 consists of 16 residues.

The chain combines TRBV19 with TRBJ2-7; 8 bases agree with TRBD1. The germline V gene has CDR1 LNHDA and CDR2 SQIVND (reference sequence). This CDR3 comprises 12 residues. V lost 4 bases and J lost 6; bases outside the gene matches: 2. In DNA, the CDR3 is TGTGCCAGTAGTAGGACAGGGAGCGAGCAGTACTTC. This encodes CASSRTGSEQYF.

V gene TRBV19 combines with J gene TRBJ1-5; D possibly corresponds to TRBD1 (5 bases). V was pared by 3 bases and J by 1 base, with 13 bases between. Looked up from germline, CDR1 is LNHDA and CDR2 is SQIVND (reference sequence). CDR3 length equals 16 residues. CDR3 bases: TGTGCCAGTAGTATTGATGGGGCAGGGAGCAATCAGCCCCAGCATTTT. Translating gives CASSIDGAGSNQPQHF.

This clone was seen once. This sequence joins TRBV5-5 and TRBJ2-3; 8 bases match TRBD1. CDR1 SGHKS and CDR2 YYEKEE come from the germline V gene (reference sequence). The CDR3 consists of 15 residues. The junction had 10 bases not matched to a gene; V was cut back by 4 bases and J by 6 bases. The DNA for the CDR3 is TGTGCCAGCAGCCCCTCGAGGACAGGGACGGATACGCAGTATTTT. This sequence encodes CASSPSRTGTDTQYF.

The rearrangement joins TRBV29-1 to TRBJ2-7; 10 nucleotides align to TRBD2. Unmatched junction bases numbered 11, after V lost 6 bases and J lost 6 bases. Germline V CDR1 and CDR2: SQVTM, ANQGSEA. The length of the CDR3 is 14 residues. Here the CDR3 DNA reads TGCAGCGTAGTCAGACTAGCGGGTGGAACCGAGCAGTACTTC. Its translation is CSVVRLAGGTEQYF.

V usage is TRBV5-1 and J usage is TRBJ2-5, with D tentatively TRBD1 (6 bases). CDR1 SGHRS and CDR2 YFSETQ come from the germline V gene. V was shortened by 0 bases and J by 4 bases, with 10 bases between the two germline ends. The CDR3 has 14 residues. The CDR3: CASSLEWGPETQYF. The CDR3 region has the DNA TGCGCCAGCAGCTTGGAGTGGGGGCCAGAGACCCAGTACTTC.

The chain carries TRBV27 and TRBJ1-4; 7 bases match TRBD1. The V gene end was trimmed by 10 bases and the J gene end by 8 bases; junction bases not matched to a gene: 10. The CDR3 has 13 amino acids. Germline V gives CDR1 MNHEY, CDR2 SMNVEV (reference sequence). The CDR3 region has the DNA TGTGCCACTAAGGAGGGGGCTAGGGAAAAACTGTTTTTT. Amino acid sequence: CATKEGAREKLFF.